What follows is one T cell receptor (beta chain) and its context. The data stem from a study of control samples from healthy donors and cancer patients. With 6 bases clipped from V and 4 bases from J, the junction kept 5 bases outside the gene matches. The V gene's germline CDR1 is SNHLY and CDR2 FYNNEI. The CDR3 has 14 residues. Measured with immunoSEQ multiplex PCR; TCRdb has only the in-frame clones, and not every one. The sample carries 200,000 or so clones, 85% to 95% recorded once. The clonotype comes from a man aged 45 to 65 in good health. The genes are TRBV2 and TRBJ1-4; TRBD1 matches at 7 bases. The sample comprised blood. CDR3 coding DNA: TGTGCCAGCAGACCGACAGGGTTTAATGAAAAACTGTTTTTT. It yields the protein CASRPTGFNEKLFF. The full variable domain, in which reference TRBV2 and TRBJ1-4 provide the parts outside the CDR3, is EPEVTQTPSHQVTQMGQEVILRCVPISNHLYFYWYRQILGQKVEFLVSFYNNEISEKSEIFDDQFSVERPDGSNFTLKIRSTKLEDSAMYFCASRPTGFNEKLFFGSGTQLSVL.